This note documents a single TCR beta chain sequence. Only one count was recorded for this clone. Its antigen specificity is not known. The record has no base qualities; no much larger clone is one base away. Counted from cysteine to phenylalanine, this CDR3 has 13 amino acids. Only CDR3 DNA remains: 39 bases, in frame from the first base. The V end gives up 4 bases and the J end 5 bases, leaving 5 bases in the junction not matched to a gene. Per the germline V gene, SGHRS is the CDR1 and YFSETQ is the CDR2. The cohort comprised hundreds of healthy bone marrow donors. At the time of sampling, all cohort members were nominally healthy, though unrecorded immune exposures were likely present. The donor tested CMV seropositive and was one of the 289 seropositive cohort members. A peripheral blood sample was collected from each donor, and TCR beta sequencing was performed on peripheral blood mononuclear cells. Genomic DNA extraction from the blood cell samples was performed with the Qiagen DNeasy Blood Extraction Kit.

This specimen belongs to a study of cytomegalovirus exposure and HLA in healthy donors (dated by TCRdb to the late 2010s). About the investigation overall: In an earlier analysis of roughly 590 of the donors, around 290 Gb of sequence data and 117 million unique TCR beta sequences from some 170 million T cells were reported. Every repertoire in the discovery cohort had been generated on one and the same sequencing platform. Along with the approximately 600-subject first cohort, a separate validation cohort of more than 90 different subjects was used. Both class I and class II loci were covered by HLA typing, at four-digit resolution. A later analysis re-examined previously published TCR beta repertoires from roughly 650 donors and added high-resolution HLA genotyping to investigate patterns of TCR occurrence. Donor age, sex, ethnicity and CMV serostatus were compiled together with the repertoire data. Genome-wide SNP genotypes for about 65% of the roughly 670 donors were used in a later genetic analysis, which treated that subset as a discovery cohort. Among about 360 genotyped donors of the cohort, an average of about 240,000 unique TCR beta nucleotide sequences were sequenced per donor, roughly 20% of them non-productive. Using immunosequencing, the study profiled T cell repertoires from 666 subjects and related those repertoires to cytomegalovirus serostatus. Among the roughly 390 genotyped donors, around 81% belonged to the genetic ancestry cluster associated with self-reported Caucasian donors. An early release covering about 600 HLA-typed donors comprised 300 to 350 gigabases of sequencing data and approximately 85 million unique TCR sequences. Roughly five DR-DQ haplotypes were handled as single units for association and clustering, since linkage in the cohort was strong. To decide whether each TCR beta V gene segment behaved as functional or pseudogenic, an earlier analysis of fewer than 750 of the donors relied on high-throughput TCR beta sequencing. The study aimed to test whether cataloging public T cell receptors could reveal signatures of past pathogen exposure. Rather than drawing on any new phenotypic data, the later analysis identified candidate immune exposures from TCR beta sequences and the way those sequences occurred across donors. The number of typed donors differed by locus: about 620-640 for A, B, C, DRB1 and DQB1; approximately 520 for DQA1; 600 to 610 for DPA1; and around 470 for DPB1. To predict cytomegalovirus infection status, the study brought together high-throughput TCR immunosequencing, statistical association of individual TCRs with disease status, and machine learning.

The library was built by means of the immunoSEQ multiplex PCR assay. For the multiplex PCR, a mixture combining 60 forward primers for TCR Vbeta segments and 13 reverse primers for TCR Jbeta segments was used. A multiplex PCR assay on genomic DNA amplified the CDR3 region of rearranged TCR beta genes. The Illumina HiSeq System was used to sequence the amplified TCR beta libraries as 87-base-pair reads. The study's processing was this. A later analysis tallied roughly 76 million unique TCR beta chains across the 640 or so repertoires, and approximately 12 million of those chains were shared by two or more donors. To remove PCR and sequencing errors, raw reads were error-corrected and collapsed into unique sequences using a nearest-neighbor algorithm that merged closely related sequences. Alignment of CDR3 sequences to IMGT reference sequences was used to assign V, D and J gene segments. For a sequence to be retained, a match of at least six nucleotides to both a V gene segment and a J gene segment was required. Rearrangements were classified as productive when the CDR3 lacked stop codons and remained in frame with V and J, and all other rearrangements were classified as non-productive. Following IMGT convention, CDR3 was defined as the stretch from the second conserved V-encoded cysteine to the conserved J-encoded phenylalanine. In an earlier analysis of some 550 of the donors, sequences lacking an unambiguous match to a single V gene segment were excluded. In an earlier analysis of some 590 of the donors, a V segment was called functional when productive rearrangements were above 56.7%, and segregating when the standard deviation between donors exceeded 5%. A statistical classification framework was developed to diagnose cytomegalovirus status using the catalog of TCR beta chain sequences. In a later analysis, V and J genes were assigned by comparing TCR nucleotide sequences against IMGT/GENE-DB human TR gene sequences. The TCRdist pipeline was used in a later analysis to assign CDR3 sequences and most-parsimonious VDJ recombination scenarios. In a later analysis, each TCR beta chain was defined by its CDR3 amino acid sequence together with its V-gene family, and reads without a unique V-gene family were excluded. To address suspected cross-contamination and a sequencing artifact, a later analysis removed roughly 580 highly shared, low-generation-probability nucleotide sequences. In a later analysis, a clonal expansion index was calculated for each public chain from normalized within-repertoire ranks of inferred template counts. Generation probabilities in a later analysis came from a VDJ recombination model fitted to out-of-frame rearrangements, and those results were checked against IGoR. In a later analysis, TCR-TCR, TCR-HLA and TCR-CMV co-occurrence was scored with hypergeometric tests, and a repertoire-size bias correction was applied to TCR pairs. In a later analysis, false discovery rates were estimated by permuting HLA or CMV assignments 20 times. In a later analysis, co-occurring TCRs were grouped with DBSCAN, and TCRdist sequence similarity was added when clustering was performed within HLA-allele-positive subsets. Repertoires with fewer than 30,000 or more than 120,000 public chains, plus five repertoires with anomalous nucleotide sharing, were excluded from co-occurrence clustering. TCRdb took over this immuneACCESS table, retaining in-frame rearrangements with V and J assigned. Such tables are incomplete; in checked studies, under half of the missing clones stem from an unresolved V gene, and the remainder is unexplained. The D gene and trimming were derived from the DNA, and the V and J assignments and clone size from that table. In all, the sample holds fewer than 85,000 clones, and about 79% of those were seen once. In total, the top ten clones hold less than 7% of the sample.

The full study reports these points: Because some donors lacked HLA typing at each locus, the association tests relied only on the typed subset. This cohort had only TCR beta chains sequenced, and the lack of alpha or paired-chain data limited which features could be detected. In both the original and validation cohorts, the classifier was reported to diagnose cytomegalovirus status with high specificity and sensitivity. The study gave a list of under 200 TCR beta chains associated with cytomegalovirus. Linkage disequilibrium might explain the correlated functional status among segregating V segments, but an unknown experimental factor could not be excluded. The authors suggested that the approach could potentially be extended to other disease states and immunological phenotypes. The sequencing pipeline was judged likely to have produced a cluster of highly shared sequence variants as a technical artifact. A further reported finding was that TCR beta sequences accurately predicted the HLA-A and HLA-B alleles for most subjects in the first cohort. Because the 87-base-pair reads could not distinguish some IMGT-functional V segments, including TRBV6-2 and TRBV6-3, those segments were excluded. V-gene and J-gene trimming of TCR beta chains was associated with a missense DCLRE1C variant in a later genetic analysis, and the association was replicated in an independent cohort. The presence/absence analyses assumed that sequencing depth was roughly uniform across donors, and that assumption may not be true. In an earlier analysis of about 540 of the donors, most TCR beta V segments were observed in productive rearrangements about 87% or about 30% of the time, broadly matching IMGT annotations. In a later analysis, HLA-associated TCR beta chains showed more clonal expansion and lower generation probabilities than non-associated chains that were equally common. Because counts were too low, some 16 rarely observed V segments, including chromosome 9 orphons, were excluded from the earlier analysis of a few hundred of the donors. In a later analysis, several top co-occurrence clusters were reported to appear linked to parvovirus B19, influenza, CMV and Epstein-Barr virus. In a later genetic analysis, fewer N-insertions in productive TCRs were reported among donors in an Asian-associated ancestry cluster than the approximately 670-donor mean. Across donors, most TCR sequences were observed very rarely, whereas some public TCRs were present in many individuals. Specific HLA alleles were associated with 16,951 TCR beta sequences at a false discovery rate of 0.05 in a later analysis. In vitro tests confirmed that a few of the cytomegalovirus-associated TCR beta chains recognize cytomegalovirus antigens. Assigning TCR associations to individual alleles was difficult when HLA alleles, especially DR and DQ, strongly co-occurred. For the cohort, immune exposure information was limited to CMV serostatus. In a later analysis, TCR association rates were found to vary across HLA loci, with the most associated TCRs seen for DRB1 alleles and the fewest for HLA-C alleles. A later analysis found that most CMV-associated TCR beta chains appeared HLA-restricted, with HLA associations seemingly driven largely by CMV exposure.

The sequence came from a male donor in good health and CMV-seropositive. The chain is assembled from TRBV5-1 and TRBJ1-1, and TRBD1 matches 7 of the central bases. Material for sequencing was PBMCs. CDR3 loop: CASSETGETEAFF. The nucleotide sequence is TGCGCCAGCAGCGAAACAGGGGAAACTGAAGCTTTCTTT.